The T cell receptor (beta chain) under discussion was sequenced for a study of T cell repertoires in cytomegalovirus infection. At the level of the study: CMV epitopes in the study were HLA-C-restricted (recently identified) and HLA-B-restricted (well studied). TCR beta signatures that were public indicated CMV infection and matching HLA type. Study-level findings and limits: HLA-C-restricted CMV-specific TCR beta clonotypes were dominant in the ex vivo response. People with CMV and the relevant HLA were identified by cumulative public TCR beta family frequency.

From the reads, TCRdb called clonotypes with MiXCR, one entry per CDR3 protein. The table lists approximately 910,000 distinct CDR3 sequences, around 30% of them singletons. As regards this clonotype: As yet, its antigen is unknown.

Sequenced material: cultured CD8+ T cells from PBMCs, taken from culture after CMV antigen stimulation. The receptor's source is a human donor in good health (CMV status not recorded). Some clones in this sample may be carry-over from other donors' samples.

The CDR3 loop reads CSVAGGAEAFF. CDR3 nucleotides: TGCAGCGTTGCGGGGGGGGCGGAAGCTTTCTTT. J is TRBJ1-1 and V is TRBV29-1, with D possibly matching TRBD1 (6 bases). Trimming cost V 4 bases and J 8 bases, with 11 bases left between them. Germline loops: CDR1 SQVTM, CDR2 ANQGSEA. The CDR3 has 11 residues.